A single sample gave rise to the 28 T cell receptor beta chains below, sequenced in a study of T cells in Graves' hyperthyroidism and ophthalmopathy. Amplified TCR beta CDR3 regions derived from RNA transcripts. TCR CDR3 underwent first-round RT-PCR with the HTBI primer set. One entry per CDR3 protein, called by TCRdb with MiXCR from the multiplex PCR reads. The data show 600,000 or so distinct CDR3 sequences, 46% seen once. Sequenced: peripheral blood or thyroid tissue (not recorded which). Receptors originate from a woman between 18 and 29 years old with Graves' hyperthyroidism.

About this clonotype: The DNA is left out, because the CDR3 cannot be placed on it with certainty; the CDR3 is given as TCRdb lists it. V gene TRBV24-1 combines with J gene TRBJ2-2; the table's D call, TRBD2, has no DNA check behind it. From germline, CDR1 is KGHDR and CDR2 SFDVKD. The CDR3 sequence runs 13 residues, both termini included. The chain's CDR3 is CATSDTRQGSCFF.

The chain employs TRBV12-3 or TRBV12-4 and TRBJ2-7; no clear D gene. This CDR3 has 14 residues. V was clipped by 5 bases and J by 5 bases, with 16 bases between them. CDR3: CASSPGALLDEQYF. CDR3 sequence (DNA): TGTGCCAGCAGTCCCGGAGCCCTCCTGGACGAGCAGTACTTC.

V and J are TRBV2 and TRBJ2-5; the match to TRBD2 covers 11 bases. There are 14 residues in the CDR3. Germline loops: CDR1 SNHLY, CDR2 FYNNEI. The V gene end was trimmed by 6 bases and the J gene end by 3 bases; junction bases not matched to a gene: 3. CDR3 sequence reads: CASSRLAGKETQYF. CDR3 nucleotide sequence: TGTGCCAGCAGCCGACTAGCGGGGAAAGAGACCCAGTACTTC.

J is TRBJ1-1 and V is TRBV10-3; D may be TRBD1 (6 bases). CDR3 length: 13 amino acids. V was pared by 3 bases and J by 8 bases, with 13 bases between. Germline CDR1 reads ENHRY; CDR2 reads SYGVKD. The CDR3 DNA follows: TGTGCCATCAGTGATAGTGGACAGCAGGAAGCTTTCTTT. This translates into CAISDSGQQEAFF.

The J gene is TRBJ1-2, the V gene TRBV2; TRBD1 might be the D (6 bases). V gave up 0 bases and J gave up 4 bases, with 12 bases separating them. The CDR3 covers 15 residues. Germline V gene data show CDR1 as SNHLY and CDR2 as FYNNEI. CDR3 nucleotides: TGTGCCAGCAGTGAAGCACAGGGTGTGGGCTATGGCTACACCTTC. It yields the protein CASSEAQGVGYGYTF.

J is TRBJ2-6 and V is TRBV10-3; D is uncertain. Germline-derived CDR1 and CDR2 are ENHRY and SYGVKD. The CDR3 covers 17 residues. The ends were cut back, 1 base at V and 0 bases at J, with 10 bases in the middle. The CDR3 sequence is CAISEFGGYSGANVLTF. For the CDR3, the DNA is TGTGCCATCAGTGAGTTCGGCGGCTACTCTGGGGCCAACGTCCTGACTTTC.

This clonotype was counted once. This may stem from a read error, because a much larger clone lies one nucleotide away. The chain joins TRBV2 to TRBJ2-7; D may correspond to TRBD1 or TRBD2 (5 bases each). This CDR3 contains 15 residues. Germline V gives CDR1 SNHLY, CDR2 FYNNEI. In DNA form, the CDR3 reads TGTGCCAGCAGACACTCCGGGGCCCAGTCCTGCGAGCAGTACTTC. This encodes CASRHSGAQSCEQYF. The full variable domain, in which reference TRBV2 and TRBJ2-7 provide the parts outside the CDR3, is EPEVTQTPSHQVTQMGQEVILRCVPISNHLYFYWYRQILGQKVEFLVSFYNNEISEKSEIFDDQFSVERPDGSNFTLKIRSTKLEDSAMYFCASRHSGAQSCEQYFGPGTRLTVT.

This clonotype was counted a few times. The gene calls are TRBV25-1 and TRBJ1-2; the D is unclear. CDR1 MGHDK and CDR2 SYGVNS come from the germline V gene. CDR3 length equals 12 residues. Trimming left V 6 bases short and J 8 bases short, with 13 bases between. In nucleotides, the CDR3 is TGTGCCAGCAGAAACAAGCTCACGGGCTACACCTTC. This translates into CASRNKLTGYTF.

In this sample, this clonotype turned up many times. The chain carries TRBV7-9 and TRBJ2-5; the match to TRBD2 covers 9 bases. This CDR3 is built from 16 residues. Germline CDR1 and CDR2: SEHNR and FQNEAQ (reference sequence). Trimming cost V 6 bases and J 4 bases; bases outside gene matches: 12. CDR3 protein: CASSAAGGRWGETQYF. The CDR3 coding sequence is TGTGCCAGCAGTGCCGCGGGAGGGCGATGGGGAGAGACCCAGTACTTC. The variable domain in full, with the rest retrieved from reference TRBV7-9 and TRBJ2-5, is DTGVSQNPRHKITKRGQNVTFRCDPISEHNRLYWYRQTLGQGPEFLTYFQNEAQLEKSRLLSDRFSAERPKGSFSTLEIQRTEQGDSAMYLCASSAAGGRWGETQYFGPGTRLLVL.

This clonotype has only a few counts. The CDR3: CASSMSSFNYGYTF. CDR3 DNA sequence: TGTGCCAGTAGTATGAGCAGCTTTAACTATGGCTACACCTTC. The J gene is TRBJ1-2, the V gene TRBV19; D is uncertain. Per the germline V gene, CDR1 is LNHDA and CDR2 is SQIVND (reference sequence). The CDR3 spans 14 residues. The V and J ends lost 3 bases and 1 base respectively, with 9 bases between them.

DNA of the CDR3: TGCAGCTTGGTATGGGACTGCCATGGCTACACCTTC. Protein sequence: CSLVWDCHGYTF. This chain links TRBV29-1 with TRBJ1-2; the D gene is possibly TRBD1 (5 bases). Deletions cut 8 bases from V and 6 bases from J, with 16 bases between. This CDR3 spans 12 amino acids. In germline, CDR1 is SQVTM, CDR2 ANQGSEA.

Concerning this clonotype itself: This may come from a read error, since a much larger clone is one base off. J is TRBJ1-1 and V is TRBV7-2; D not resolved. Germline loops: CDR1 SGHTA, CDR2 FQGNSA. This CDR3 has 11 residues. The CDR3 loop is CARSGRTEAFF. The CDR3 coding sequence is TGTGCCCGCAGCGGGCGCACTGAAGCTTTCTTT.

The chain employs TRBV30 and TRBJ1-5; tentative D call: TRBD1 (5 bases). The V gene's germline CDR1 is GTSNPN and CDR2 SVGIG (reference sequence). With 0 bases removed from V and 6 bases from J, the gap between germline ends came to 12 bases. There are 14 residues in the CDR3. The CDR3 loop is CAWSVGGKSQPQHF. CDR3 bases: TGTGCCTGGAGTGTGGGGGGAAAAAGTCAGCCCCAGCATTTT.

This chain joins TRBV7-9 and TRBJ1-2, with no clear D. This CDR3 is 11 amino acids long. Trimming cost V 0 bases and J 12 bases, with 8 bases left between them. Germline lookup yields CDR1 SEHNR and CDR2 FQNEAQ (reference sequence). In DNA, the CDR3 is TGTGCCAGCAGCTTAGCGCGCGGGAACACCTTC. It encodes CASSLARGNTF. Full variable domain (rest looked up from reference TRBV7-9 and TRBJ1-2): DTGVSQNPRHKITKRGQNVTFRCDPISEHNRLYWYRQTLGQGPEFLTYFQNEAQLEKSRLLSDRFSAERPKGSFSTLEIQRTEQGDSAMYLCASSLARGNTFGSGTRLTVV.

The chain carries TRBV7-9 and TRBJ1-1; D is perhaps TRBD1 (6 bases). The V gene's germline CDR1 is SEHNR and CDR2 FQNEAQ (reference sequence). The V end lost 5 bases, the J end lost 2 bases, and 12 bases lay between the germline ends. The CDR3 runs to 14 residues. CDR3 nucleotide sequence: TGTGCCAGCAGCCAAGATGGGACAAACACTGAAGCTTTCTTT. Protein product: CASSQDGTNTEAFF.

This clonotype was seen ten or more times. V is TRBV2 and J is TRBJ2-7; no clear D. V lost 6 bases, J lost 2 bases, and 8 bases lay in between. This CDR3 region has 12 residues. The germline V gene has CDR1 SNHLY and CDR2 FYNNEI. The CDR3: CASRTDTYEQYF. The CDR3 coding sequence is TGTGCCAGCAGGACCGATACCTACGAGCAGTACTTC. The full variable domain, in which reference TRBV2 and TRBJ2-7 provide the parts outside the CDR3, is EPEVTQTPSHQVTQMGQEVILRCVPISNHLYFYWYRQILGQKVEFLVSFYNNEISEKSEIFDDQFSVERPDGSNFTLKIRSTKLEDSAMYFCASRTDTYEQYFGPGTRLTVT.

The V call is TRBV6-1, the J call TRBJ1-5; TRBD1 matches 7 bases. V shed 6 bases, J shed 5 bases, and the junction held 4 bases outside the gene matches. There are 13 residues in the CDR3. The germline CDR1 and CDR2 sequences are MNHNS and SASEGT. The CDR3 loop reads CASRLTGDQPQHF. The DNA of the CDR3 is TGTGCCAGCAGGCTAACAGGGGATCAGCCCCAGCATTTT.

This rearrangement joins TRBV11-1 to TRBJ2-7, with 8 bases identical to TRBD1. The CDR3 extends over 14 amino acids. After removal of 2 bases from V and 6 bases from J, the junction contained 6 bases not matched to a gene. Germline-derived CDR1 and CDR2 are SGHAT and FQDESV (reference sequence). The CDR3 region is CASSLTRGRLEQYF. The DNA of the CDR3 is TGTGCCAGCAGCTTAACCAGGGGGCGCCTCGAGCAGTACTTC. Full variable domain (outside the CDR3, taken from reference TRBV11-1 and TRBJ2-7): EAEVAQSPRYKITEKSQAVAFWCDPISGHATLYWYRQILGQGPELLVQFQDESVVDDSQLPKDRFSAERLKGVDSTLKIQPAELGDSAMYLCASSLTRGRLEQYFGPGTRLTVT.

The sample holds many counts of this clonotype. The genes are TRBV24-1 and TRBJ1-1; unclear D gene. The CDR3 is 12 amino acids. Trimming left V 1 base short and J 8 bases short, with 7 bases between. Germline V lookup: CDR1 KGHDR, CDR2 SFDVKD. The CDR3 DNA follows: TGTGCCACCAGTGATTTTAATTCCGAAGCTTTCTTT. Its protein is CATSDFNSEAFF.

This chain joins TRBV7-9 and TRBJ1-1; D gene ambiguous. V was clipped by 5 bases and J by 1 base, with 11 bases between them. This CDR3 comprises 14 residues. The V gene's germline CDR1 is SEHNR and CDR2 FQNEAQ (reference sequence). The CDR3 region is CASSPDGRNTEAFF. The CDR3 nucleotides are TGTGCCAGCAGCCCCGACGGACGGAACACTGAAGCTTTCTTT.

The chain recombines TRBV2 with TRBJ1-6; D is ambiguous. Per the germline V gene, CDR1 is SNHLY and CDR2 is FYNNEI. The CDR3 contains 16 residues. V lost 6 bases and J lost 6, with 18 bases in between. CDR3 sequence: CASRTLRDVFNSPLHF. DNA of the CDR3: TGTGCCAGCAGGACACTCCGGGATGTCTTTAATTCACCCCTCCACTTT. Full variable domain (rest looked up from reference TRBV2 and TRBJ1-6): EPEVTQTPSHQVTQMGQEVILRCVPISNHLYFYWYRQILGQKVEFLVSFYNNEISEKSEIFDDQFSVERPDGSNFTLKIRSTKLEDSAMYFCASRTLRDVFNSPLHFGNGTRLTVT.

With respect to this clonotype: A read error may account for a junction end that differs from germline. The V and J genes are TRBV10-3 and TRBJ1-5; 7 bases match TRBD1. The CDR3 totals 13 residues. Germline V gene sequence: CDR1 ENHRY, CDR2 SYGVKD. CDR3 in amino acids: CASSFRGRRPQHF. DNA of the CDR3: TGTGCCAGCAGTTTCAGGGGGAGGCGGCCCCAGCATTTT.

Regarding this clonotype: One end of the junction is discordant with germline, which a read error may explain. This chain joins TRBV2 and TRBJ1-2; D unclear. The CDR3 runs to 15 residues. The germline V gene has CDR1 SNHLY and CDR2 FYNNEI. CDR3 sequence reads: CASSKAAGLDYGYIF. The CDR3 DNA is TGTGCCAGCAGTAAAGCGGCTGGGCTCGACTATGGCTACATCTTC.

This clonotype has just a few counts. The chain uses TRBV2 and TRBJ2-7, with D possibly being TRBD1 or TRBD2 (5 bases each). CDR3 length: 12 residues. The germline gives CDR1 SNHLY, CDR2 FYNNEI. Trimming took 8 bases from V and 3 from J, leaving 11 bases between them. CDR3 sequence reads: CASRDQVYEQYF. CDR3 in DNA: TGTGCCAGCCGGGACCAAGTCTACGAGCAGTACTTC. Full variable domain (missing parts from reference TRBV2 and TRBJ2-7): EPEVTQTPSHQVTQMGQEVILRCVPISNHLYFYWYRQILGQKVEFLVSFYNNEISEKSEIFDDQFSVERPDGSNFTLKIRSTKLEDSAMYFCASRDQVYEQYFGPGTRLTVT.

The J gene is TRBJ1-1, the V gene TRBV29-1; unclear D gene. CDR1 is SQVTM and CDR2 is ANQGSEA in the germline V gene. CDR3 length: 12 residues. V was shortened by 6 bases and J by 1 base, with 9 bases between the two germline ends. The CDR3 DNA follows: TGCAGCGTCCTTCCACGGAACACTGAAGCTTTCTTT. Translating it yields CSVLPRNTEAFF. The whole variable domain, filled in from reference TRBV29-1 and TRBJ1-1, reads SAVISQKPSRDICQRGTSLTIQCQVDSQVTMMFWYRQQPGQSLTLIATANQGSEATYESGFVIDKFPISRPNLTFSTLTVSNMSPEDSSIYLCSVLPRNTEAFFGQGTRLTVV.

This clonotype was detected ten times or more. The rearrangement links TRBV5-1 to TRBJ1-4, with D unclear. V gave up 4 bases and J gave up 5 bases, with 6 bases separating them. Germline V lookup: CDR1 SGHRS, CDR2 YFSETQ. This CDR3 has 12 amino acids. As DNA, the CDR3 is TGCGCCAGCAGCCCCTCGAATGAAAAACTGTTTTTT. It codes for CASSPSNEKLFF.

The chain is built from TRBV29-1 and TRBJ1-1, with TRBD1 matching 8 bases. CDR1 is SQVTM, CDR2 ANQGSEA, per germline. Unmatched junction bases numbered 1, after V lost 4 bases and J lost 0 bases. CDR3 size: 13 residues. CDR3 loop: CSVATGVNTEAFF. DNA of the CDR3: TGCAGCGTTGCGACAGGGGTGAACACTGAAGCTTTCTTT.

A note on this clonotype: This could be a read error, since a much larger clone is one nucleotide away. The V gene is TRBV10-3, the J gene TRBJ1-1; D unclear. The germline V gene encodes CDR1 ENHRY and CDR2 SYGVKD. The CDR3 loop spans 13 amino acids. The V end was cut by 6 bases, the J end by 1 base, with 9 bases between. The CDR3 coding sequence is TGTGCCATCAGATTAGGGCAGAACACTGAAGCTTTCTTT. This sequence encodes CAIRLGQNTEAFF.